A selection of T cell receptor beta chains follows, all from one sample in a study of blood T cell repertoires in COVID-19. The protocol was immunoSEQ multiplex PCR, while the TCRdb copy is restricted to in-frame clones and leaves out a portion. The sample records more than 90,000 clones, 86% being singletons. Input material: peripheral blood. These receptors were obtained from a man aged 70 or older who had recovered from COVID-19. The conserved cysteine and the conserved F or W are not part of the CDR3 here. Size values are once, few and many counts, or a class for expanded clones, and some rows have none.

TRBV5-1	TRBJ2-3	NA	ASSLGGGSDPTSTDTQY
TRBV5-1	TRBJ2-5	NA	ASSLASSGETQY
TRBV30	TRBJ2-1	NA	AWSNFRTGGMDEQF
TRBV29-1	TRBJ2-5	NA	SVELGVGETQY
TRBV20-1	TRBJ1-1	few	SARQGEAF
TRBV2	TRBJ2-1	once	ASSPLAGPVDEQF
TRBV18	TRBJ2-2	NA	ASSQARGTGELF
TRBV11-2	TRBJ2-1	NA	ASSSWTSGADNEQF
TRBV3-1/TRBV3-2	TRBJ2-3	NA	ASSTTRGASTDTQY
TRBV5-1	TRBJ1-6	NA	ASSAGRTYNSPLH
TRBV24-1	TRBJ1-1	NA	ATSGRGLNTEAF
TRBV6-5	TRBJ1-1	few	ASSYGGVTEAF
TRBV6-5	TRBJ1-2	NA	ASSSWSINYGYT
TRBV5-8	TRBJ1-2	NA	ASSLWQGGGYT
TRBV10-3	TRBJ2-7	NA	AISVDSAIYEQY
TRBV5-1	TRBJ2-7	NA	ASSSRDSPYEQY
TRBV25-1	TRBJ2-7	NA	AIPTETEKIAEQY
TRBV5-1	TRBJ1-1	NA	ASSPKTGLNTEAF
TRBV5-4	TRBJ2-5	NA	ASSFGETQY
TRBV6-1	TRBJ2-7	NA	ASSEAVLYEQY
TRBV6-1	TRBJ2-1	NA	ASSEDRGLSYNEQF
TRBV5-4	TRBJ2-7	NA	ASSLRDSPYEQY
TRBV11-2	TRBJ1-5	NA	ASSLAGGSNQPQH
TRBV28	TRBJ2-1	NA	ASSLQGPYNEQF
TRBV5-1	TRBJ2-2	NA	ASSFGRGLVANTGELF
TRBV5-1	TRBJ1-2	NA	ASSLAGTGVDGYT
TRBV28	TRBJ1-2	NA	ASSSPGQGDPIGYGYT
TRBV12-3/TRBV12-4	TRBJ2-5	NA	ASSFRGEETQY
TRBV6-5	TRBJ2-5	NA	ASRGQGPETQY
TRBV3-1/TRBV3-2	TRBJ1-3	few	ASSRGGDSGNTIY
TRBV7-8	TRBJ2-7	NA	ASSQEGVGYEQY
TRBV18	TRBJ1-2	NA	ASSTDRGLGYT
TRBV7-6	TRBJ2-1	NA	ASSLYRESYNEQF
TRBV5-1	TRBJ2-1	NA	ASSSNTGTYNEQF
TRBV4-1	TRBJ1-6	NA	ASSQGRTGGGSPLH
TRBV14	TRBJ1-2	once	ASSQDLNPPEPADLTYGYT
TRBV11-2	TRBJ2-7	NA	ASSFTGIEQY
TRBV2	TRBJ1-2	NA	ASIRGGVYGYT
TRBV19	TRBJ1-5	NA	ASSDRRGNQPQH
TRBV7-9	TRBJ1-2	NA	ASSPSRTYGYT
TRBV5-8	TRBJ2-5	few	ASSPRGRGQETQY